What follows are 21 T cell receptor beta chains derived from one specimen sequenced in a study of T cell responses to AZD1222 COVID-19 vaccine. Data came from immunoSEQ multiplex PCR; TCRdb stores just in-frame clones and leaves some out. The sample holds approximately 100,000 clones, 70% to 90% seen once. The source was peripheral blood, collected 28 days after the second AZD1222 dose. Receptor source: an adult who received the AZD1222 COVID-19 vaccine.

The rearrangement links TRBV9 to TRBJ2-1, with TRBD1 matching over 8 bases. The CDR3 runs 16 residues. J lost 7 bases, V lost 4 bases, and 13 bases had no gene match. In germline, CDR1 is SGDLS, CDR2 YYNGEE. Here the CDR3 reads CASSTGPGQARNEQFF. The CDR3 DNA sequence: TGTGCCAGCAGCACGGGCCCGGGACAGGCTCGGAATGAGCAGTTCTTC.

The CDR3 DNA sequence: TGTGCCATCCAAAACAGAGTCCGGGACAGGGGGCGCGATCTATCCAATGAGCAGTTCTTC. This translates into CAIQNRVRDRGRDLSNEQFF. The rearrangement links TRBV10-3 to TRBJ2-1; 12 bases fit TRBD1. J was trimmed by 6 bases and V by 8 bases; bases with no gene match: 23. Germline lookup yields CDR1 ENHRY and CDR2 SYGVKD. This CDR3 is 20 amino acids long.

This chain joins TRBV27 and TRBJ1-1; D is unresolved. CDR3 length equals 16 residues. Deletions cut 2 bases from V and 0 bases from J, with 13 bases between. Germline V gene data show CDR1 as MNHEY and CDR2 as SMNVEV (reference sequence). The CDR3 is CASSLDQRGVNTEAFF. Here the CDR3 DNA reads TGTGCCAGCAGTTTAGATCAACGGGGAGTGAACACTGAAGCTTTCTTT.

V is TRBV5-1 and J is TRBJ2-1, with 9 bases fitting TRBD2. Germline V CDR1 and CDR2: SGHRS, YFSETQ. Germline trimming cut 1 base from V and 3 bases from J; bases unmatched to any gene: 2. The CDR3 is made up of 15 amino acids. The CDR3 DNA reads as TGCGCCAGCAGCTTGAGACTAGCGGACTACAATGAGCAGTTCTTC. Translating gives CASSLRLADYNEQFF.

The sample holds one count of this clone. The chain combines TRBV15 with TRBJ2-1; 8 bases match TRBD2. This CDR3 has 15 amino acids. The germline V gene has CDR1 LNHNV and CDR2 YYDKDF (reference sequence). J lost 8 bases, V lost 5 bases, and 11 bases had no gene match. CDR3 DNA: TGTGCCACCAGCCCAGCGGGAGCTATCCGGCATGAGCAGTTCTTC. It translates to CATSPAGAIRHEQFF.

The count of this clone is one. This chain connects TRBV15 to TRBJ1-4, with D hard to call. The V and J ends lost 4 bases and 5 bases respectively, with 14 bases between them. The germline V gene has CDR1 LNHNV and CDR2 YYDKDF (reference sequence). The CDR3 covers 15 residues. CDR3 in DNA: TGTGCCACCAGCAAAGAGAGGGCAGAAAATGAAAAACTGTTTTTT. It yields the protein CATSKERAENEKLFF.

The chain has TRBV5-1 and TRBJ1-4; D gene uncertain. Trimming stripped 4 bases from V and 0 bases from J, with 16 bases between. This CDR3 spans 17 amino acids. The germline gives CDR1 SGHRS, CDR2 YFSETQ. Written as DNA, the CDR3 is TGCGCCAGCAGCACGGGCCCCGGCCTCGCAACTAATGAAAAACTGTTTTTT. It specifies CASSTGPGLATNEKLFF. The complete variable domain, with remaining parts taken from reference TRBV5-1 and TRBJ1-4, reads KAGVTQTPRYLIKTRGQQVTLSCSPISGHRSVSWYQQTPGQGLQFLFEYFSETQRNKGNFPGRFSGRQFSNSRSEMNVSTLELGDSALYLCASSTGPGLATNEKLFFGSGTQLSVL.

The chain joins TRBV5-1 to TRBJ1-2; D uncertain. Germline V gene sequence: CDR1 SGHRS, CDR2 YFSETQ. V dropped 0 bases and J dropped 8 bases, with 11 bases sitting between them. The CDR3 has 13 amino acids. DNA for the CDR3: TGCGCCAGCAGCTTGGAAGGGTTTGGAGGCTACACCTTC. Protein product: CASSLEGFGGYTF.

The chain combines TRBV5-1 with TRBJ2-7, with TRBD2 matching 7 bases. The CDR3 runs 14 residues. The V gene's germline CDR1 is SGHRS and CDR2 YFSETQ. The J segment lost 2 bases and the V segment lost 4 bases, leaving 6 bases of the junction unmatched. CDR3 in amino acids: CASSKLASTYEQYF. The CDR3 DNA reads TGCGCCAGCAGCAAACTAGCGAGTACCTACGAGCAGTACTTC.

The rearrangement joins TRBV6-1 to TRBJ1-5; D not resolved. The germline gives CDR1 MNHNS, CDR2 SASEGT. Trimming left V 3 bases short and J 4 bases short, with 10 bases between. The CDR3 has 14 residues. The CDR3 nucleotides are TGTGCCAGCAGTGAGGAAGAAGAGAATCAGCCCCAGCATTTT. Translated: CASSEEEENQPQHF.

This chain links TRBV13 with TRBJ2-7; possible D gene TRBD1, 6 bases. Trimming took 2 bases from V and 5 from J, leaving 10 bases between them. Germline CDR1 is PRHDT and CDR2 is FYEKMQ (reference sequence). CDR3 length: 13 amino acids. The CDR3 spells CASSLRPGDEQYF. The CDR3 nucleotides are TGTGCCAGCAGCTTACGCCCAGGGGACGAGCAGTACTTC.

CDR3 sequence reads: CASLRLNTDNEQFF. The CDR3 DNA is TGTGCCAGCCTTCGACTTAACACCGACAATGAGCAGTTCTTC. V and J are TRBV7-9 and TRBJ2-1; D call uncertain. Germline loops: CDR1 SEHNR, CDR2 FQNEAQ (reference sequence). V lost 8 bases and J 5 bases, leaving 16 bases between the germline ends. This CDR3 spans 14 amino acids.

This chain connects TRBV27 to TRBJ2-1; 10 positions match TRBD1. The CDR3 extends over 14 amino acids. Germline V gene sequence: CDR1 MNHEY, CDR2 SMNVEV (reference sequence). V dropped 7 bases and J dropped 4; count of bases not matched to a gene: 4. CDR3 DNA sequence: TGTGCCAGCAAGGGACAGGGGCTATACAATGAGCAGTTCTTC. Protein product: CASKGQGLYNEQFF.

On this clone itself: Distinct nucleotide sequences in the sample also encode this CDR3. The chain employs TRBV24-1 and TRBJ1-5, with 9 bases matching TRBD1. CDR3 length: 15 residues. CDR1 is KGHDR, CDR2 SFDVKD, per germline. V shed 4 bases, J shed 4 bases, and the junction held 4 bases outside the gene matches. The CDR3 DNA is TGTGCCACCAGTGACCCGGGACAGGGTAATCAGCCCCAGCATTTT. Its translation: CATSDPGQGNQPQHF.

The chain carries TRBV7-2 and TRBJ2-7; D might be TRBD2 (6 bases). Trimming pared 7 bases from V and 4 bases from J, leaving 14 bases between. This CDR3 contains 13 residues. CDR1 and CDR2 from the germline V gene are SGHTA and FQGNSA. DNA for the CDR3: TGTGCCAGCACCGGTCCGGGGGAGTACGAGCAGTACTTC. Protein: CASTGPGEYEQYF. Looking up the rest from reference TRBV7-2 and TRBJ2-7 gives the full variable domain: GAGVSQSPSNKVTEKGKDVELRCDPISGHTALYWYRQSLGQGLEFLIYFQGNSAPDKSGLPSDRFSAERTGGSVSTLTIQRTQQEDSAVYLCASTGPGEYEQYFGPGTRLTVT.

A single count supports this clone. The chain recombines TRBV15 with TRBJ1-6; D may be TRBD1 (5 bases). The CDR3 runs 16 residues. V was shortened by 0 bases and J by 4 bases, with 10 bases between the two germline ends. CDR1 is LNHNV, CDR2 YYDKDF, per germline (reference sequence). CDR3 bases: TGTGCCACCAGCAGAGATCATCAGGGTTATAATTCACCCCTCCACTTT. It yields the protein CATSRDHQGYNSPLHF. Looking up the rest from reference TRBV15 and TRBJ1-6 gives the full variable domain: DAMVIQNPRYQVTQFGKPVTLSCSQTLNHNVMYWYQQKSSQAPKLLFHYYDKDFNNEADTPDNFQSRRPNTSFCFLDIRSPGLGDTAMYLCATSRDHQGYNSPLHFGNGTRLTVT.

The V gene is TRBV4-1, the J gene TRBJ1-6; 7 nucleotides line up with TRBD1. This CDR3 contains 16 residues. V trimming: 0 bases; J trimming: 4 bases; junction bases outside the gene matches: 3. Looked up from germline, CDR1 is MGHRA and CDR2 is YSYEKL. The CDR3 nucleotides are TGCGCCAGCAGCCAAGAAACAGGGGTTTATAATTCACCCCTCCACTTT. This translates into CASSQETGVYNSPLHF.

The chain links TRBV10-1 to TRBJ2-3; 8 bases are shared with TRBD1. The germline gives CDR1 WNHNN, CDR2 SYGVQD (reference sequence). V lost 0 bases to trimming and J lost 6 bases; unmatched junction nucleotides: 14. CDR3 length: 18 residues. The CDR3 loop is CASSESVGSGQDPDTQYF. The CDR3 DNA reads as TGCGCCAGCAGTGAGTCGGTAGGGTCGGGACAGGATCCTGATACGCAGTATTTT.

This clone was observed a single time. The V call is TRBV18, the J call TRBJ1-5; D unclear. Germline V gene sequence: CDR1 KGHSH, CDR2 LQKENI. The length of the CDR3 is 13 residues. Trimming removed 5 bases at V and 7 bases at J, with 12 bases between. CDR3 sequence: CASSKEPGQPQHF. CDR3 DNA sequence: TGTGCCAGCTCAAAGGAACCGGGCCAGCCCCAGCATTTT.

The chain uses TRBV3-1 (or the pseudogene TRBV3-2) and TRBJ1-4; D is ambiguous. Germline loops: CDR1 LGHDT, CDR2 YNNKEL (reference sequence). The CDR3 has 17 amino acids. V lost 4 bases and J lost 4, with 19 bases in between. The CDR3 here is CASSRQNRGRGNEKLFF. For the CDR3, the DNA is TGTGCCAGCAGCCGCCAGAACAGAGGACGGGGTAATGAAAAACTGTTTTTT.

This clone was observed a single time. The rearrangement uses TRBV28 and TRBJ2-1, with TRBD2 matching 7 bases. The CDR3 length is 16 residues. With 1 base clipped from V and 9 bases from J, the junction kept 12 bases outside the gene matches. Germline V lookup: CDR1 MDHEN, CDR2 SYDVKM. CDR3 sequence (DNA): TGTGCCAGCAGTTTATTTCGCGGGAGTAGTCAAGCTGAGCAGTTCTTC. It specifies CASSLFRGSSQAEQFF. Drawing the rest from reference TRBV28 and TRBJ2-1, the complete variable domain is DVKVTQSSRYLVKRTGEKVFLECVQDMDHENMFWYRQDPGLGLRLIYFSYDVKMKEKGDIPEGYSVSREKKERFSLILESASTNQTSMYLCASSLFRGSSQAEQFFGPGTRLTVL.